Below are 23 T cell receptor beta chains sequenced from a single sample in a study of CD8 T cells in ankylosing spondylitis. Their cognate antigens are unknown. Study-level results: What seemed typical of ankylosing spondylitis blood was a TCR beta motif built from roughly 8 highly homologous variants.

TCRdb ran MiXCR on the 5' RACE reads and lists one entry per CDR3 protein. The sample carries about 90,000 distinct CDR3 sequences, more than 8.5% recorded once. Sequenced material: blood, either unsorted or a sorted T cell fraction (not recorded which). These receptor sequences come from a male donor with ankylosing spondylitis.

This clonotype came up a few times. The CDR3 region has the DNA TGCGCCAGCAGCATACTAGCGGGAGGTGGCTACGAGCAGTACTTC. Translating gives CASSILAGGGYEQYF. This sequence joins TRBV5-1 and TRBJ2-7; 12 nucleotides align to TRBD2. J gave up 3 bases and V 4 bases, and 5 bases lay outside the gene matches. The CDR3 has 15 residues. Germline lookup yields CDR1 SGHRS and CDR2 YFSETQ.

This clonotype was counted at least ten times. The chain employs TRBV5-1 and TRBJ1-5; D possibly corresponds to TRBD1 (6 bases). This CDR3 contains 14 residues. Trimming took 1 base from V and 5 from J, leaving 10 bases between them. Germline V gives CDR1 SGHRS, CDR2 YFSETQ. The CDR3 DNA reads as TGCGCCAGCAGCTTGAACGGGGGGCATCAGCCCCAGCATTTT. Encoded protein: CASSLNGGHQPQHF.

This clonotype was detected many times. The V and J genes are TRBV29-1 and TRBJ1-6, with no clear D. The germline V gene encodes CDR1 SQVTM and CDR2 ANQGSEA. This CDR3 contains 15 residues. The DNA for the CDR3 is TGCAGGGCTTGGGGTTTTGCGACTTATAATTCACCCCTCCACTTT. Encoded protein: CRAWGFATYNSPLHF.

This clonotype was picked up many times. V gene TRBV20-1 combines with J gene TRBJ1-2, with D hard to call. This CDR3 contains 13 residues. Per the germline V gene, CDR1 is DFQATT and CDR2 is SNEGSKA (reference sequence). Trimming pared 6 bases from V and 2 bases from J, leaving 13 bases between. The CDR3 spells CSATEEGNYGYTF. The CDR3 nucleotides are TGCAGTGCCACAGAAGAGGGAAACTATGGCTACACCTTC.

In its sample, this clonotype was seen a few times. The chain joins TRBV20-1 to TRBJ1-1, with D perhaps TRBD1 (6 bases). There are 12 residues in the CDR3. Trimming left V 3 bases short and J 6 bases short, with 11 bases between. In germline, CDR1 is DFQATT, CDR2 SNEGSKA (reference sequence). The CDR3 region has the DNA TGCAGTGCTAGTAAGGGGGGCGCTGAAGCTTTCTTT. Encoded protein: CSASKGGAEAFF.

The gene calls are TRBV27 and TRBJ1-1; D ambiguous. CDR1 MNHEY and CDR2 SMNVEV come from the germline V gene (reference sequence). V was trimmed by 5 bases and J by 2 bases, leaving 9 bases between them. The CDR3 consists of 13 residues. CDR3 amino acids: CASSPDGNTEAFF. The CDR3 DNA reads TGTGCCAGCAGTCCAGACGGCAACACTGAAGCTTTCTTT.

This clonotype was observed a handful of times. The chain carries TRBV12-3 or TRBV12-4 and TRBJ1-1, with D unresolved. Trimming left V 4 bases short and J 5 bases short, with 11 bases between. The length of the CDR3 is 13 residues. The CDR3 sequence: CASSSSERTEAFF. The CDR3 region has the DNA TGTGCCAGCAGTTCGAGTGAGAGAACTGAAGCTTTCTTT.

The table lists this clonotype with a few counts. This rearrangement joins TRBV21-1 to TRBJ2-5; the table's TRBD2 call for D was not verified on the DNA. TRBV21-1 is termed a pseudogene. This CDR3 has 16 amino acids. The CDR3 nucleotides are TGTGCCAGCAGCAACGAACTCGTCGCGGGCCAAGAGACCCAGTACTTC. Translated: CASSNELVAGQETQYF.

V gene TRBV21-1 combines with J gene TRBJ2-7; TRBD1 reflects the table's D call only, with no check against the DNA. TRBV21-1 is shown as a pseudogene. This CDR3 comprises 14 residues. Here the CDR3 DNA reads TGTGCCAGCAGCCCCAGGGACAGGGGTGGGGAGCAGTACGTC. Its protein is CASSPRDRGGEQYV.

The V call is TRBV5-6, the J call TRBJ1-5; D may be TRBD1 (6 bases). The CDR3 totals 16 residues. Deletions cut 0 bases from V and 1 base from J, with 11 bases between. Germline lookup yields CDR1 SGHDT and CDR2 YYEEEE. The CDR3 coding sequence is TGTGCCAGCAGCTTGGCCGGGGGGCGAAGCAATCAGCCCCAGCATTTT. The encoded protein is CASSLAGGRSNQPQHF. Variable domain in full (rest from reference TRBV5-6 and TRBJ1-5): DAGVTQSPTHLIKTRGQQVTLRCSPKSGHDTVSWYQQALGQGPQFIFQYYEEEERQRGNFPDRFSGHQFPNYSSELNVNALLLGDSALYLCASSLAGGRSNQPQHFGDGTRLSIL.

The V and J genes are TRBV27 and TRBJ2-3; possible D gene TRBD1, 6 bases. Germline V gives CDR1 MNHEY, CDR2 SMNVEV (reference sequence). The length of the CDR3 is 15 residues. Trimming pared 4 bases from V and 4 bases from J, leaving 15 bases between. For the CDR3, the DNA is TGTGCCAGCAGTTCCCGGACAGATGGGGCAGATACGCAGTATTTT. Its protein is CASSSRTDGADTQYF.

A few counts support this clonotype. The chain combines TRBV7-9 with TRBJ1-6; D perhaps matches TRBD1 (6 bases). The V end was cut by 5 bases, the J end by 10 bases, with 21 bases between. This CDR3 region has 16 residues. Germline CDR1 and CDR2: SEHNR and FQNEAQ (reference sequence). This chain's CDR3 is CASSASRWGGGSPLHF. The CDR3 DNA reads TGTGCCAGCAGCGCCTCGAGGTGGGGAGGGGGATCACCCCTCCACTTT. Full variable domain (missing parts from reference TRBV7-9 and TRBJ1-6): DTGVSQNPRHKITKRGQNVTFRCDPISEHNRLYWYRQTLGQGPEFLTYFQNEAQLEKSRLLSDRFSAERPKGSFSTLEIQRTEQGDSAMYLCASSASRWGGGSPLHFGNGTRLTVT.

The chain links TRBV7-9 to TRBJ2-7; no reliable D call. Trimming pared 0 bases from V and 6 bases from J, leaving 15 bases between. Germline CDR1 reads SEHNR; CDR2 reads FQNEAQ (reference sequence). The length of the CDR3 is 15 residues. The CDR3 sequence: CASSLAQVGPVEQYF. For the CDR3, the DNA is TGTGCCAGCAGCTTAGCGCAGGTGGGCCCGGTCGAGCAGTACTTC. The variable domain in full, completed from reference TRBV7-9 and TRBJ2-7, reads DTGVSQNPRHKITKRGQNVTFRCDPISEHNRLYWYRQTLGQGPEFLTYFQNEAQLEKSRLLSDRFSAERPKGSFSTLEIQRTEQGDSAMYLCASSLAQVGPVEQYFGPGTRLTVT.

This rearrangement joins TRBV7-9 to TRBJ2-1; D gene uncertain. With 5 bases removed from V and 8 bases from J, the gap between germline ends came to 7 bases. This CDR3 is 11 amino acids long. Germline V gives CDR1 SEHNR, CDR2 FQNEAQ (reference sequence). The CDR3 loop is CASSPFDEQFF. The CDR3 bases are TGTGCCAGCAGCCCTTTCGATGAGCAGTTCTTC.

This clonotype was seen at least ten times. V and J are TRBV11-2 and TRBJ2-1, with a possible D match to TRBD2 (5 bases). CDR1 is SGHAT and CDR2 is FQNNGV in the germline V gene. This CDR3 region has 18 residues. The V end lost 2 bases, the J end lost 5 bases, and 22 bases lay between the germline ends. The CDR3: CASSLKHEGLPWDNEQFF. CDR3 bases: TGTGCCAGCAGCTTAAAACATGAAGGACTTCCCTGGGACAATGAGCAGTTCTTC.

In this sample, this clonotype turned up a few times. The chain is built from TRBV27 and TRBJ2-1; D remains ambiguous. Deletions cut 3 bases from V and 0 bases from J, with 12 bases between. CDR1 is MNHEY and CDR2 is SMNVEV in the germline V gene (reference sequence). This CDR3 has 16 amino acids. This CDR3 reads CASSLVWQTSYNEQFF. The CDR3, as DNA: TGTGCCAGCAGTTTGGTTTGGCAGACCTCCTACAATGAGCAGTTCTTC.

CDR3 sequence: CASRHGQYPDTQYF. The DNA of the CDR3 is TGTGCCAGCAGGCATGGACAGTACCCCGATACGCAGTATTTT. V and J are TRBV14 and TRBJ2-3, with D maybe TRBD1 (6 bases). The germline V gene encodes CDR1 SGHDN and CDR2 FVKESK. The CDR3 is 14 amino acids. V was shortened by 6 bases and J by 6 bases, with 16 bases between the two germline ends. Full variable domain (outside the CDR3, taken from reference TRBV14 and TRBJ2-3): EAGVTQFPSHSVIEKGQTVTLRCDPISGHDNLYWYRRVMGKEIKFLLHFVKESKQDESGMPNNRFLAERTGGTYSTLKVQPAELEDSGVYFCASRHGQYPDTQYFGPGTRLTVL.

The chain joins TRBV11-1 to TRBJ2-3; 10 nucleotides align to TRBD2. V lost 5 bases, J lost 6 bases, and 17 bases stayed unmatched. The CDR3 spans 18 residues. Germline CDR1 reads SGHAT; CDR2 reads FQDESV (reference sequence). CDR3 sequence (DNA): TGTGCCAGCAGCGCCCCGGGTGGACTAGCGGACTTTGGGGATACGCAGTATTTT. It codes for CASSAPGGLADFGDTQYF. The full variable domain, its missing parts supplied by reference TRBV11-1 and TRBJ2-3, is EAEVAQSPRYKITEKSQAVAFWCDPISGHATLYWYRQILGQGPELLVQFQDESVVDDSQLPKDRFSAERLKGVDSTLKIQPAELGDSAMYLCASSAPGGLADFGDTQYFGPGTRLTVL.

Notes on this clonotype: A read error may produce the germline difference seen at one junction end. V is TRBV12-3 or TRBV12-4 and J is TRBJ2-1; 9 bases align to TRBD1. The CDR3 covers 16 residues. Here the CDR3 reads CSSSSLRDRDHNEQFF. The CDR3 coding sequence is TGTTCCAGCAGTTCCCTCCGGGACAGGGATCACAATGAGCAGTTCTTC.

In this sample, this clonotype turned up a few times. V gene TRBV27 combines with J gene TRBJ2-2; D perhaps matches TRBD2 (5 bases). The V end lost 7 bases, the J end lost 4 bases, and 19 bases lay between the germline ends. CDR1 is MNHEY and CDR2 is SMNVEV in the germline V gene (reference sequence). The CDR3 runs 16 residues. In nucleotides, the CDR3 is TGTGCCAGCAAATACATAAGAGGGTCGGGCACCGGGGAGCTGTTTTTT. Translating it yields CASKYIRGSGTGELFF.

CDR3 loop: CASRQYPRWQETQYF. CDR3 nucleotides: TGTGCCAGCAGACAATACCCTAGATGGCAAGAGACCCAGTACTTC. The chain couples TRBV7-8 to TRBJ2-5; D is uncertain. This CDR3 comprises 15 residues. Germline assignment: CDR1 SGHVS and CDR2 FQNEAQ. Trimming took off 6 bases at V and 2 bases at J, with 16 bases between the two ends.

This clonotype was observed at least ten times. This chain connects TRBV20-1 to TRBJ1-5; TRBD1 aligns across 12 bases. Germline V gene sequence: CDR1 DFQATT, CDR2 SNEGSKA (reference sequence). There are 16 residues in the CDR3. Unmatched junction bases numbered 13, after V lost 6 bases and J lost 7 bases. The CDR3 sequence: CSAPKTGQGAWQPQHF. The CDR3 nucleotides are TGCAGTGCACCTAAGACGGGACAGGGGGCTTGGCAGCCCCAGCATTTT.

The J gene is TRBJ2-3, the V gene TRBV11-2, with 7 bases that match TRBD2. The germline CDR1 and CDR2 sequences are SGHAT and FQNNGV. The length of the CDR3 is 16 residues. With V trimmed by 3 bases and J by 0 bases, 6 bases remained unmatched. The CDR3: CASSFSSGASTDTQYF. CDR3 in DNA: TGTGCCAGCAGCTTCTCTAGCGGAGCTAGCACAGATACGCAGTATTTT. Variable domain in full (rest from reference TRBV11-2 and TRBJ2-3): EAGVAQSPRYKIIEKRQSVAFWCNPISGHATLYWYQQILGQGPKLLIQFQNNGVVDDSQLPKDRFSAERLKGVDSTLKIQPAKLEDSAVYLCASSFSSGASTDTQYFGPGTRLTVL.